This T cell receptor (beta chain) was retrieved from a study of T cell repertoires in cytomegalovirus infection. About the research overall: TCR beta signatures that were public indicated CMV infection and matching HLA type. Notes on the study in general: HLA-C-restricted CMV-specific TCR beta clonotypes prevailed in the ex vivo response. Individuals carrying CMV plus the relevant HLA were identified by cumulative frequency of public TCR beta families.

One entry per CDR3 protein, called by TCRdb with MiXCR from the reads. The sample has fewer than 250,000 distinct CDR3 sequences, over 20% seen once; the top ten hold over 15%. V was clipped by 6 bases and J by 0 bases; unmatched bases: 3. Germline V gene sequence: CDR1 MNHEY, CDR2 SVGEGT. The CDR3 consists of 14 residues. Comments on this clonotype: The antigen is not known.

V and J are TRBV6-2 or TRBV6-3 and TRBJ2-7; 9 bases fit TRBD2. The sequence was obtained from a human donor in good health (CMV status not recorded). Some clones in this sample may be carry-over from other donors' samples. The sequencing input was CD8+ T cells from PBMCs. CDR3: CASRRGGYSYEQYF. Written as DNA, the CDR3 is TGTGCCAGCAGGCGGGGGGGCTACTCCTACGAGCAGTACTTC.